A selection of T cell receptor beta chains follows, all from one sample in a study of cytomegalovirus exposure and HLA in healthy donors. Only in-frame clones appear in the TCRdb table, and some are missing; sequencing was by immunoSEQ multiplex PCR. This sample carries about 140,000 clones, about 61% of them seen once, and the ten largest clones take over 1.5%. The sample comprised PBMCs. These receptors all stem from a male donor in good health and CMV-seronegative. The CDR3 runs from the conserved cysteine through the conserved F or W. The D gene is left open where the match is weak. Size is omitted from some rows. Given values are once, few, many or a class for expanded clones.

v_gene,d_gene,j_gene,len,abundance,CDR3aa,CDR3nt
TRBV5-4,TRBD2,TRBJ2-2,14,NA,CASSLAGGAGELFF,TGTGCCAGCAGCTTGGCGGGGGGGGCCGGGGAGCTGTTTTTT
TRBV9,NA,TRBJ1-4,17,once,CASSVESDGGVNEKLFF,TGTGCCAGCAGCGTAGAGTCGGATGGAGGGGTGAATGAAAAACTGTTTTTT
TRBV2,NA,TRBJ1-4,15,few,CASSEGTGYKEKLFF,TGTGCCAGCAGTGAAGGCACAGGGTATAAGGAAAAACTGTTTTTT
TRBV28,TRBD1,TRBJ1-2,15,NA,CASSPGTGVSYGYTF,TGTGCCAGCAGCCCCGGGACAGGGGTTAGTTATGGCTACACCTTC
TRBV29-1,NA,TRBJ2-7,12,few,CSVWDWPYEQYF,TGCAGCGTTTGGGACTGGCCCTACGAGCAGTACTTC
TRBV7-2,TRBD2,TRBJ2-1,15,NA,CASSFSGGAANEQFF,TGTGCCAGCAGCTTTAGCGGGGGGGCCGCAAATGAGCAGTTCTTC
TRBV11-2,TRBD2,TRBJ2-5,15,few,CASSLGGGQFETQYF,TGTGCCAGCAGCTTAGGCGGGGGGCAGTTCGAGACCCAGTACTTC
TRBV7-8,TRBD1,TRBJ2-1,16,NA,CASIKGGVTGGNEQFF,TGTGCCAGCATAAAGGGTGGGGTGACAGGGGGCAATGAGCAGTTCTTC
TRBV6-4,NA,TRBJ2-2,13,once,CASSPETGGELFF,TGTGCCAGCAGCCCTGAAACGGGCGGGGAGCTGTTTTTT
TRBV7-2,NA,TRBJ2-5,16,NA,CASSLRTGDRLETQYF,TGTGCCAGCAGCTTACGGACCGGAGACAGACTAGAGACCCAGTACTTC
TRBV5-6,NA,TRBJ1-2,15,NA,CASSFWDKWGYGYTF,TGTGCCAGCAGCTTCTGGGACAAATGGGGCTATGGCTACACCTTC
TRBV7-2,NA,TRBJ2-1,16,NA,CASSLVIASSYNEQFF,TGTGCCAGCAGCTTAGTTATCGCTAGCTCCTACAATGAGCAGTTCTTC
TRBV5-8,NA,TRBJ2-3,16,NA,CASIPSAGAPTDTQYF,TGTGCCAGCATACCTTCGGCGGGGGCCCCCACAGATACGCAGTATTTT
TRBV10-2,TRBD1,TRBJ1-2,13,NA,CASSDTQGGGYTF,TGCGCCAGCAGTGACACCCAGGGGGGTGGCTACACCTTC
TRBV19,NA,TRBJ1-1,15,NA,CASRVFAGMNTEAFF,TGTGCCAGTAGAGTCTTCGCGGGAATGAACACTGAAGCTTTCTTT
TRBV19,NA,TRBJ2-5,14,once,CASSAARRGETQYF,TGTGCCAGTAGTGCCGCGCGCCGAGGAGAGACCCAGTACTTC